Given below is one T cell receptor beta chain in context. Its antigen is unknown. The data belong to a study of beta chain features in type 1 diabetes. Study-level findings and limits: Shorter TCRB CDR3s, moderately but significantly so, marked every one of the four CD4+ subsets in Type 1 diabetes patients.

J lost 0 bases, V lost 8 bases, and 10 bases had no gene match. Germline CDR1 reads MNHEY; CDR2 reads SVGAGI. The CDR3 contains 15 residues. The authors reverse transcribed all of the isolated RNA, so sequencing captured expressed TCRB transcripts. TCRdb's table, derived via immunoSEQ multiplex PCR, lists solely in-frame clones and lacks some. This table has hundreds of thousands of clones, about 16% appearing once. This clonotype was sampled from a man aged 18 to 35 in good health. The chain combines TRBV6-5 with TRBJ2-7; 7 nucleotides line up with TRBD1. The sample taken for sequencing was naive CD4+ T cells from blood. The CDR3 DNA sequence: TGTGCCAGCTATCCGGACAGGCTCGGCTCCTACGAGCAGTACTTC. Translating gives CASYPDRLGSYEQYF.